The T cell receptor beta chain under discussion was sequenced for a study of CD8 T cells in ankylosing spondylitis. Each TCR beta library was made by quantitative 5'-RACE that incorporated molecular barcodes. From the 5' RACE reads, TCRdb called clonotypes with MiXCR, one entry per CDR3 protein. The profile shows 80,000 to 100,000 distinct CDR3 sequences, almost 8.5% of them singletons. Points from the study as a whole: A TCR beta motif of fewer than ten highly homologous variants seemed to mark ankylosing spondylitis blood. The authors reported significant enrichment of disease-linked clones in matched ankylosing spondylitis synovial fluid. Reactive arthritis synovial fluid and blood were previously reported to contain some motif variants.

With regard to this clonotype: Its antigen is unknown.

Trimming removed 8 bases from V and 1 base from J, with 15 bases in between. The CDR3 loop spans 15 amino acids. Germline V CDR1 and CDR2: GTSNPN, SVGIG (reference sequence). This rearrangement joins TRBV30 to TRBJ2-6; D possibly corresponds to TRBD2 (5 bases). Sample: blood, either unsorted or a sorted T cell fraction (not recorded which). The receptor was isolated from a male donor with ankylosing spondylitis or in good health (not recorded which). The CDR3 DNA is TGTGCCAAAACAGAGGGATCTTCTGGGGCCAACGTCCTGACTTTC. This encodes CAKTEGSSGANVLTF.